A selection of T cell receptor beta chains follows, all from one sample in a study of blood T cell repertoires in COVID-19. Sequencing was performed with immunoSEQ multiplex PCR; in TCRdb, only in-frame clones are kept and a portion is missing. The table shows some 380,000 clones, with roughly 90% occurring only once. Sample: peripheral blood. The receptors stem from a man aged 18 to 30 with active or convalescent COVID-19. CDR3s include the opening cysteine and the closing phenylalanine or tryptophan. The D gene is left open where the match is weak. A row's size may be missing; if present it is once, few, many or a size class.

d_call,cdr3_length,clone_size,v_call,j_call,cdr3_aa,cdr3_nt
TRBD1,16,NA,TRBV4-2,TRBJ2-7,CASSQATGTGNTEQYF,TGTGCCAGCAGCCAAGCCACCGGGACAGGGAATACCGAGCAGTACTTC
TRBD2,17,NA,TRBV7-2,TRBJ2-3,CASSSSGLADYTDTQYF,TGTGCCAGCAGCTCGTCTGGACTAGCGGACTACACAGATACGCAGTATTTT
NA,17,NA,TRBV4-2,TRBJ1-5,CASSQELGTISNQPQHF,TGTGCCAGCAGCCAAGAGCTAGGGACAATCAGCAATCAGCCCCAGCATTTT
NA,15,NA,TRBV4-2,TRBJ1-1,CASSQDGGGGTEAFF,TGTGCCAGCAGCCAAGATGGGGGAGGGGGCACTGAAGCTTTCTTT
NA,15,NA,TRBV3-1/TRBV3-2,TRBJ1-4,CASSQNSATNEKLFF,TGTGCCAGCAGCCAGAACAGTGCAACTAATGAAAAACTGTTTTTT
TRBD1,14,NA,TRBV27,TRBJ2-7,CASSPGQSSYEQYF,TGTGCCAGCAGTCCGGGACAGAGCTCCTACGAGCAGTACTTC
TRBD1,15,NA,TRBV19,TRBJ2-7,CASSTARDRLHEQYF,TGTGCCAGTAGTACTGCCCGGGACAGGTTACACGAGCAGTACTTC
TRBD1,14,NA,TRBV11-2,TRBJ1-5,CASSNTGGDQPQHF,TGTGCCAGCAGCAATACAGGGGGCGATCAGCCCCAGCATTTT
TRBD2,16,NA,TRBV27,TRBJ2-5,CASRLLTSGGQETQYF,TGTGCCAGCAGGCTTCTTACTAGCGGGGGGCAAGAGACCCAGTACTTC
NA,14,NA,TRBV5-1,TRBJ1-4,CASSRQSSNEKLFF,TGCGCCAGCAGCCGACAGAGCTCTAATGAAAAACTGTTTTTT
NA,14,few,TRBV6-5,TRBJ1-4,CASSYGQAGEKLFF,TGTGCCAGCAGTTATGGGCAGGCGGGGGAAAAACTGTTTTTT
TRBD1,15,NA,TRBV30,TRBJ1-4,CAWSHTTGGYEKLFF,TGTGCCTGGAGTCATACGACAGGGGGATATGAAAAACTGTTTTTT
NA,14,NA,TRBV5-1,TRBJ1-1,CASSYTGTPDEAFF,TGCGCCAGCAGCTACACCGGGACACCAGATGAAGCTTTCTTT
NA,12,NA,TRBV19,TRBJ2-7,CASSRNGYEQYF,TGTGCCAGTAGTCGAAACGGCTACGAGCAGTACTTC
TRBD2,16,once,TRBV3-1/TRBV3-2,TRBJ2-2,CASSPGWGGRTGELFF,TGTGCCAGCAGCCCCGGTTGGGGGGGGAGAACCGGGGAGCTGTTTTTT
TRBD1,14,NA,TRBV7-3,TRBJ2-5,CASSRTGTGETQYF,TGTGCCAGCAGCCGCACCGGGACAGGAGAGACCCAGTACTTC
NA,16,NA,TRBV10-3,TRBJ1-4,CAISESRTGTNEKLFF,TGTGCCATCAGTGAGTCCCGGACGGGGACTAATGAAAAACTGTTTTTT
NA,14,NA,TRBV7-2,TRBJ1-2,CASSSQTGYYGYTF,TGTGCCAGCAGCTCCCAGACAGGCTACTATGGCTACACCTTC
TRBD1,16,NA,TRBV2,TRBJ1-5,CASKLQGTGGGQPQHF,TGTGCCAGCAAGCTACAGGGGACGGGAGGGGGTCAGCCCCAGCATTTT
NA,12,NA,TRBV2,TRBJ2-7,CASSDRAHEQYF,TGTGCCAGCAGTGACAGGGCCCACGAGCAGTACTTC
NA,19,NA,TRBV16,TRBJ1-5,CASSTMETAQGYSNQPQHF,TGTGCCAGCAGCACTATGGAGACGGCACAGGGATATAGCAATCAGCCCCAGCATTTT
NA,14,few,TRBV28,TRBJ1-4,CASSLTTTNEKLFF,TGTGCCAGCAGCTTGACTACCACTAATGAAAAACTGTTTTTT
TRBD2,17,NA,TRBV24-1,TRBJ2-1,CATSDVRLAGGYNEQFF,TGTGCCACCAGTGATGTCCGGCTAGCGGGGGGTTACAATGAGCAGTTCTTC
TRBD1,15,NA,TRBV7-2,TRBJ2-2,CASSSRTGLAGELFF,TGTGCCAGCAGCTCTCGGACAGGGCTCGCCGGGGAGCTGTTTTTT
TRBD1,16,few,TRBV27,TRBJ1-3,CASSARDRNSGNTIYF,TGTGCCAGCAGTGCCCGGGACAGAAACTCTGGAAACACCATATATTTT
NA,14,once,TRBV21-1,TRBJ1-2,CASSKGDRDRGYTF,TGTGCCAGCAGCAAAGGGGACAGGGACAGGGGCTACACCTTC
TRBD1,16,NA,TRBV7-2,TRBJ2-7,CASSLVPRTGTYEQYF,TGTGCCAGCAGCTTAGTTCCAAGGACAGGGACCTACGAGCAGTACTTC